Each of the 13 T cell receptor beta chains below was sequenced from the same sample in a study of OX40 agonist ivuxolimab in advanced cancers. Generated by immunoSEQ multiplex PCR, the TCRdb table keeps only in-frame clones and is missing some. The table has under 85,000 clones, 85% seen once. Source: CD4+ or CD8+ T cells sorted from blood, taken in a trial of the OX40 agonist ivuxolimab. Receptors were obtained from an adult with an advanced solid tumor such as melanoma, head and neck, liver or kidney cancer.

The DNA of the CDR3 is TGTGCCAGCAGTGGAACAGGACGTGGAAACACCATATATTTT. It yields the protein CASSGTGRGNTIYF. The gene calls are TRBV6-1 and TRBJ1-3; the D gene is possibly TRBD1 (5 bases). This CDR3 has 14 residues. V gave up 4 bases and J gave up 3 bases, with 10 bases separating them. Germline V lookup: CDR1 MNHNS, CDR2 SASEGT.

This chain uses TRBV28 with TRBJ2-5; D not certain. Trimming removed 6 bases at V and 5 bases at J, with 13 bases between. The length of the CDR3 is 13 residues. The germline V gene encodes CDR1 MDHEN and CDR2 SYDVKM. The CDR3 DNA sequence: TGTGCCAGCAGGGGTAGATGGAAGGAGACCCAGTACTTC. This translates into CASRGRWKETQYF.

This clone was seen only a few times. The chain employs TRBV5-6 and TRBJ2-2, with D perhaps matching TRBD1 (5 bases). Germline V gene lookup returns CDR1 SGHDT and CDR2 YYEEEE. Trimming took off 0 bases at V and 1 base at J, with 13 bases between the two ends. This CDR3 has 17 amino acids. The CDR3 nucleotides read TGTGCCAGCAGCTTGGCCCCGGCAGGGATGAACACCGGGGAGCTGTTTTTT. It codes for CASSLAPAGMNTGELFF.

The V and J genes are TRBV28 and TRBJ1-5; TRBD1 matches at 7 bases. The ends lost 4 bases at V and 3 bases at J; junction bases unmatched: 9. Germline CDR1 MDHEN, CDR2 SYDVKM. The length of the CDR3 is 16 residues. CDR3 in amino acids: CASSSSTGVPNQPQHF. The CDR3 bases are TGTGCCAGCAGTTCATCAACAGGGGTACCCAATCAGCCCCAGCATTTT.

V gene TRBV6-5 combines with J gene TRBJ2-7; TRBD2 aligns across 9 bases. The V gene's germline CDR1 is MNHEY and CDR2 SVGAGI. CDR3 length: 15 residues. Unmatched junction bases numbered 3, after V lost 0 bases and J lost 3 bases. In nucleotides, the CDR3 is TGTGCCAGCAGTTACTCTATACTAGCGGGCTACGAGCAGTACTTC. This sequence encodes CASSYSILAGYEQYF.

This sequence joins TRBV7-2 and TRBJ2-7, with D uncertain. The V gene's germline CDR1 is SGHTA and CDR2 FQGNSA. Trimming shortened V by 1 base and J by 6 bases, and 7 bases separated the two germline ends. This CDR3 has 12 residues. CDR3 nucleotides: TGTGCCAGCAGCTTAGTAGAATCCGAGCAGTACTTC. It codes for CASSLVESEQYF.

Only one count was recorded for this clone. The chain uses TRBV7-2 and TRBJ1-5; TRBD1 matches 8 bases. The CDR3 covers 13 residues. V lost 5 bases to trimming and J lost 5 bases; unmatched junction nucleotides: 2. CDR1 is SGHTA, CDR2 FQGNSA, per germline. This CDR3 is CASSPDRDQPQHF. The CDR3 coding sequence is TGTGCCAGCAGCCCGGACAGGGATCAGCCCCAGCATTTT.

The chain recombines TRBV11-2 with TRBJ2-7; 8 nucleotides match TRBD1. This CDR3 has 14 amino acids. Germline V CDR1 and CDR2: SGHAT, FQNNGV. Trimming took 3 bases from V and 5 from J; bases not matched to a gene: 6. The CDR3 DNA reads TGTGCCAGCAGCTTCAACGTACAGGGGGACGAGCAGTACTTC. Translating it yields CASSFNVQGDEQYF.

The gene calls are TRBV19 and TRBJ2-3; tentatively, D is TRBD1 (5 bases). Trimming stripped 8 bases from V and 6 bases from J, with 9 bases between. The CDR3 extends over 11 amino acids. Germline CDR1 reads LNHDA; CDR2 reads SQIVND (reference sequence). In DNA, the CDR3 is TGTGCCAGTCAGGGCCGGGATACGCAGTATTTT. This sequence encodes CASQGRDTQYF.

The rearrangement links TRBV10-3 to TRBJ2-7; D may be TRBD1 or TRBD2 (5 bases each). Deletions cut 6 bases from V and 4 bases from J, with 13 bases between. Germline loops: CDR1 ENHRY, CDR2 SYGVKD. The CDR3 runs to 13 residues. For the CDR3, the DNA is TGTGCCATCAGCCGAGGGGAAGAATACGAGCAGTACTTC. Its protein is CAISRGEEYEQYF.

The chain uses TRBV6-6 and TRBJ1-1, with TRBD1 identical over 8 bases. The CDR3 consists of 14 residues. Germline CDR1 MNHNY, CDR2 SVGAGI (reference sequence). The V and J ends lost 6 bases and 0 bases, in that order; junction bases with no gene match: 3. The CDR3 spells CASRMDRVNTEAFF. CDR3 DNA sequence: TGTGCCAGCAGAATGGACAGGGTGAACACTGAAGCTTTCTTT.

The rearrangement uses TRBV6-6 and TRBJ2-7; TRBD1 matches at 8 bases. Germline V gene lookup returns CDR1 MNHNY and CDR2 SVGAGI (reference sequence). This CDR3 comprises 13 residues. J lost 6 bases, V lost 6 bases, and 7 bases had no gene match. Written as DNA, the CDR3 is TGTGCCAGCAGCCCGGGACAGGCCCTCGAGCAGTACTTC. This gives the protein CASSPGQALEQYF.

The rearrangement joins TRBV5-4 to TRBJ1-2; no clear D gene. CDR3 length: 14 amino acids. From germline, CDR1 is SGHNT and CDR2 YYREEE (reference sequence). V lost 5 bases and J 1 base, leaving 12 bases between the germline ends. This chain's CDR3 is CASRAHPNNYGYTF. The CDR3 bases are TGTGCCAGCAGAGCCCATCCAAATAACTATGGCTACACCTTC.